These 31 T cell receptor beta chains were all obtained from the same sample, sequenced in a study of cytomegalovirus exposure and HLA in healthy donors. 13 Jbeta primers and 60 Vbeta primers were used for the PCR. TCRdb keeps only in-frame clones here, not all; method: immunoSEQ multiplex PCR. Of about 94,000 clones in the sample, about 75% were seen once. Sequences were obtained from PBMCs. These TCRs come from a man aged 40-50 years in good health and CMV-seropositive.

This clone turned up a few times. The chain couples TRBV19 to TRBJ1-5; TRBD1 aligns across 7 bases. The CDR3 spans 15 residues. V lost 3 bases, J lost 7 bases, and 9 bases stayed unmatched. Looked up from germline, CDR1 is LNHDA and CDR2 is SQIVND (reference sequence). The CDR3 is CASSIDPRGNQPQHF. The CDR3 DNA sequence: TGTGCCAGTAGTATCGACCCCAGGGGGAACCAGCCCCAGCATTTT.

The CDR3 DNA reads as TGTGCCAGCAGTACTCAAGGACAGGGGGCTTCTGAAGCTTTCTTT. Residues: CASSTQGQGASEAFF. This chain links TRBV27 with TRBJ1-1, with 11 bases lining up with TRBD1. The CDR3 is 15 residues long. Germline-derived CDR1 and CDR2 are MNHEY and SMNVEV (reference sequence). The trim removed 5 bases at V and 6 bases at J, leaving 8 bases unmatched.

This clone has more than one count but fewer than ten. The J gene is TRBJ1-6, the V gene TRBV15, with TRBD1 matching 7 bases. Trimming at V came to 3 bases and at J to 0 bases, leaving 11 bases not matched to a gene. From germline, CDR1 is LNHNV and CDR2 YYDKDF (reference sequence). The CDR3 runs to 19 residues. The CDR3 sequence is CATSSYRQGGLSYNSPLHF. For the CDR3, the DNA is TGTGCCACCAGCAGCTACCGACAGGGAGGACTCTCCTATAATTCACCCCTCCACTTT.

CDR3 protein: CASSLGGSGGSTDTQYF. CDR3 nucleotide sequence: TGCGCCAGCAGCTTGGGAGGTAGCGGGGGGAGTACAGATACGCAGTATTTT. J is TRBJ2-3 and V is TRBV5-1; 10 nucleotides match TRBD2. With 0 bases clipped from V and 3 bases from J, the junction kept 7 bases outside the gene matches. The CDR3 is 17 residues long. Germline CDR1 SGHRS, CDR2 YFSETQ.

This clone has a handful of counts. CDR3 nucleotide sequence: TGTGCCAGCATCCTTTTGCCGGACTCAAACTTCTACGAGCAGTACTTC. Translating gives CASILLPDSNFYEQYF. The rearrangement links TRBV7-2 to TRBJ2-7, with D tentatively TRBD2 (5 bases). Germline-derived CDR1 and CDR2 are SGHTA and FQGNSA. CDR3 size: 16 residues. The ends were cut back, 7 bases at V and 3 bases at J, with 22 bases in the middle.

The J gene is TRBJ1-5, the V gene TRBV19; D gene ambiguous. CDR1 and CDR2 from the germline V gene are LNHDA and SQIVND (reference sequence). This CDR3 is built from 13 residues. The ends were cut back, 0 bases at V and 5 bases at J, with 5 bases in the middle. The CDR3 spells CASSIDSYQPQHF. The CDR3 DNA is TGTGCCAGTAGTATAGACAGTTATCAGCCCCAGCATTTT.

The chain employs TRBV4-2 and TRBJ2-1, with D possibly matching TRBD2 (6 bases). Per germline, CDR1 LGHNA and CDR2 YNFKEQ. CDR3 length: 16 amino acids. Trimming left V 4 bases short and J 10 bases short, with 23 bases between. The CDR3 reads CASSPGGTGLVGEQFF. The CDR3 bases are TGTGCCAGCAGCCCAGGAGGGACTGGGCTAGTAGGAGAGCAGTTCTTC.

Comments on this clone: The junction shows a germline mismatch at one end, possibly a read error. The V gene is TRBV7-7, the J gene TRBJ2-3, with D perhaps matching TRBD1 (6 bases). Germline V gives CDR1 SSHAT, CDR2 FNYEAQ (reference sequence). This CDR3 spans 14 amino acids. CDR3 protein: CASSLGQGRDTQYF. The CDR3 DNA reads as TGTGCTAGCAGCTTAGGCCAGGGGCGAGATACGCAGTATTTT.

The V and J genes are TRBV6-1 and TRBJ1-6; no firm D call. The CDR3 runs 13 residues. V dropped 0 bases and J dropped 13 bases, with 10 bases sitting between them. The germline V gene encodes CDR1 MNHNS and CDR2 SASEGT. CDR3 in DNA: TGTGCCAGCAGTGAAGCGGCCCACCTGCCCCTCCACTTT. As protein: CASSEAAHLPLHF.

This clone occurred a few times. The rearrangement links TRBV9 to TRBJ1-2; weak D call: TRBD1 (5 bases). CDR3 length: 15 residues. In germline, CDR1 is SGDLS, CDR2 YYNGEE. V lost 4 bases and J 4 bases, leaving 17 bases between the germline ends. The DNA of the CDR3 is TGTGCCAGCAGCAAAACTTACACAGGATTCTATGGCTACACCTTC. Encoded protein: CASSKTYTGFYGYTF.

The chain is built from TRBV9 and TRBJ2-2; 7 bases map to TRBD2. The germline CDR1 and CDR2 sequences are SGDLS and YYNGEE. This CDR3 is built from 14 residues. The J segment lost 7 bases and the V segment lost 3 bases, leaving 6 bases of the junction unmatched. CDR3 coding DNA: TGTGCCAGCAGCGGAGGACTAGAAGTCGGGGAGCTGTTTTTT. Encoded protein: CASSGGLEVGELFF. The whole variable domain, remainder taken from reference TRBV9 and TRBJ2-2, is DSGVTQTPKHLITATGQRVTLRCSPRSGDLSVYWYQQSLDQGLQFLIQYYNGEERAKGNILERFSAQQFPDLHSELNLSSLELGDSALYFCASSGGLEVGELFFGEGSRLTVL.

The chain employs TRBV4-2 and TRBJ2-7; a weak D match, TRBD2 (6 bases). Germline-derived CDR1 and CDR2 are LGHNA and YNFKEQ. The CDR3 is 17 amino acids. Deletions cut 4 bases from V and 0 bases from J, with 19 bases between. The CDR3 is CASSPQVGSGSSYEQYF. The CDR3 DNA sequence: TGTGCCAGCAGCCCCCAGGTAGGGAGCGGGTCCTCCTACGAGCAGTACTTC.

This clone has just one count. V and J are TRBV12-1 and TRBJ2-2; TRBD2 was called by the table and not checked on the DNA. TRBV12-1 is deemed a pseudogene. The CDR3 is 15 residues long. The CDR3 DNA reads TGTGCCAGCCCCTCTTTGCGGCAAAACACCGGGGAGCTGTTTTTT. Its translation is CASPSLRQNTGELFF.

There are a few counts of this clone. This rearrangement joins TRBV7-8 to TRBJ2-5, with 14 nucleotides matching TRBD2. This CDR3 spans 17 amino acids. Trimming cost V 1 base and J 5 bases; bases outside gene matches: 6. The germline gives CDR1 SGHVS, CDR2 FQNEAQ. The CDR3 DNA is TGTGCCAGCAGCTTAGAGCGACTAGCGGGGGGGCCCGAGACCCAGTACTTC. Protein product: CASSLERLAGGPETQYF.

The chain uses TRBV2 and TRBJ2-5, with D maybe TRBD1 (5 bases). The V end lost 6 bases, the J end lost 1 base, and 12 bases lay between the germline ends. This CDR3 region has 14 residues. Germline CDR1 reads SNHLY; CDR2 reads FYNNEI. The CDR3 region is CASRGVDFQETQYF. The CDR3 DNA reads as TGTGCCAGCAGAGGGGTGGATTTCCAAGAGACCCAGTACTTC.

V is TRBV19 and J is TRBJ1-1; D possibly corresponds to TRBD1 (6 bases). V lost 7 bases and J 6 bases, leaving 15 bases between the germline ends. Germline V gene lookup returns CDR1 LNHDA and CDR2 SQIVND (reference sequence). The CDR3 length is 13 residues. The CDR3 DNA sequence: TGTGCCAGTAACGGGCAGGGGAAGGCTGAAGCTTTCTTT. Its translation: CASNGQGKAEAFF.

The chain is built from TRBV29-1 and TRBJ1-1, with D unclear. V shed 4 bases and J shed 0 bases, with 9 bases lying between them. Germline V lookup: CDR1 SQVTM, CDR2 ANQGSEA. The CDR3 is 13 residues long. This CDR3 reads CSVAPGMNTEAFF. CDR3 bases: TGCAGCGTTGCCCCCGGTATGAACACTGAAGCTTTCTTT.

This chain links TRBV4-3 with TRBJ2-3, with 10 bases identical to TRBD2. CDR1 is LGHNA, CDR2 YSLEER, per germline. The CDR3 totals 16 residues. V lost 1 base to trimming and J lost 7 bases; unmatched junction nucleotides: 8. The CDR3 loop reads CASSQGASGRLNTQYF. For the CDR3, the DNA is TGCGCCAGCAGCCAAGGGGCTAGCGGGAGATTGAATACGCAGTATTTT.

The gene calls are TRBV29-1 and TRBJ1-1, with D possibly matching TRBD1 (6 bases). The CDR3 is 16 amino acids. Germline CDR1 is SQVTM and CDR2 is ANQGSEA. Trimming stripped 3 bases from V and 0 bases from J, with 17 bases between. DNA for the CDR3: TGCAGCGTTGACAGGAGAGGGGGAATCATGAACACTGAAGCTTTCTTT. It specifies CSVDRRGGIMNTEAFF. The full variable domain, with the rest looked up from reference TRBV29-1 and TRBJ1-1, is SAVISQKPSRDICQRGTSLTIQCQVDSQVTMMFWYRQQPGQSLTLIATANQGSEATYESGFVIDKFPISRPNLTFSTLTVSNMSPEDSSIYLCSVDRRGGIMNTEAFFGQGTRLTVV.

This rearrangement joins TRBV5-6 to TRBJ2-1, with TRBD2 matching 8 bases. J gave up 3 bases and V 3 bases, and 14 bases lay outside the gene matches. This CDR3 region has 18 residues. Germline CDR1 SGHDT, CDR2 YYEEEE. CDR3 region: CASSSGLEPTLHYNEQFF. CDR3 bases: TGTGCCAGCAGCTCGGGACTAGAGCCCACACTACACTACAATGAGCAGTTCTTC.

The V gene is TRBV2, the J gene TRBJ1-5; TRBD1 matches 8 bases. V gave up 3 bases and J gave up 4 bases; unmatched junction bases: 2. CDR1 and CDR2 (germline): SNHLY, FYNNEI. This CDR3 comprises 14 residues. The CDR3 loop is CASSDWTGNQPQHF. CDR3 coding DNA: TGTGCCAGCAGTGATTGGACAGGGAATCAGCCCCAGCATTTT.

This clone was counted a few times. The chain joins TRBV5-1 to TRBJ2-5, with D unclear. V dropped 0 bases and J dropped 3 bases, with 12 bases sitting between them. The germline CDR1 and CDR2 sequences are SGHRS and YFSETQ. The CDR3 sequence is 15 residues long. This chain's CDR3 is CASSLGGSGKETQYF. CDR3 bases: TGCGCCAGCAGCTTGGGAGGCAGTGGAAAAGAGACCCAGTACTTC.

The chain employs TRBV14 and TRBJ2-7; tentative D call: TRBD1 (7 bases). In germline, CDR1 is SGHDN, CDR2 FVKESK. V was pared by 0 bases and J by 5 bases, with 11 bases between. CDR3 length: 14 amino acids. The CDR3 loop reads CASSQDRGVHEQYF. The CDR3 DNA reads TGTGCCAGCAGCCAAGACAGGGGGGTCCACGAGCAGTACTTC.

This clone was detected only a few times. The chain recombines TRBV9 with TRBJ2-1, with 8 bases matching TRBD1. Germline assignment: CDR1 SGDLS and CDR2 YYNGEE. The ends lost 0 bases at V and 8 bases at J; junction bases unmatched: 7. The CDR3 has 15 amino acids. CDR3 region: CASSVAQGAFDEQFF. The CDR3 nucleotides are TGTGCCAGCAGCGTAGCTCAGGGGGCTTTTGATGAGCAGTTCTTC.

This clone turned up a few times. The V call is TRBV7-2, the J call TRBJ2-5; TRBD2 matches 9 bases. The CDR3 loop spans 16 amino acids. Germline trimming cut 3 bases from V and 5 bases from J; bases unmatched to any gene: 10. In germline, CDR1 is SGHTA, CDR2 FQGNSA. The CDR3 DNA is TGTGCCAGCAGCTTCCGCTCGGCGGGGGGGCTTGAGACCCAGTACTTC. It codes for CASSFRSAGGLETQYF. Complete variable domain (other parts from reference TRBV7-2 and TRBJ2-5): GAGVSQSPSNKVTEKGKDVELRCDPISGHTALYWYRQSLGQGLEFLIYFQGNSAPDKSGLPSDRFSAERTGGSVSTLTIQRTQQEDSAVYLCASSFRSAGGLETQYFGPGTRLLVL.

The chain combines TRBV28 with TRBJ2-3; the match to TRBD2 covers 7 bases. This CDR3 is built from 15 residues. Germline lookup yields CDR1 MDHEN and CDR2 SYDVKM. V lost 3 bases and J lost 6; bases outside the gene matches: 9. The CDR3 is CASSFGGTNLDTQYF. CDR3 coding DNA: TGTGCCAGCAGTTTCGGGGGGACTAATCTGGATACGCAGTATTTT.

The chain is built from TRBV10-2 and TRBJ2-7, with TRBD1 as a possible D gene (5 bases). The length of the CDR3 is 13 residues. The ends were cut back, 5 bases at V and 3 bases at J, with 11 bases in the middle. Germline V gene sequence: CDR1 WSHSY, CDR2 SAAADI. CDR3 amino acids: CASSKPRGYEQYF. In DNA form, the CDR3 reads TGCGCCAGCAGTAAACCTAGGGGCTACGAGCAGTACTTC.

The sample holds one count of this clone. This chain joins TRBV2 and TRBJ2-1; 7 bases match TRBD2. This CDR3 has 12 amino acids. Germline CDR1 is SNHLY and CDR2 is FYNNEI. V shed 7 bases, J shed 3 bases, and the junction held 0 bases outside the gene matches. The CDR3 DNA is TGTGCCAGCACTAGCGGCTACAATGAGCAGTTCTTC. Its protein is CASTSGYNEQFF.

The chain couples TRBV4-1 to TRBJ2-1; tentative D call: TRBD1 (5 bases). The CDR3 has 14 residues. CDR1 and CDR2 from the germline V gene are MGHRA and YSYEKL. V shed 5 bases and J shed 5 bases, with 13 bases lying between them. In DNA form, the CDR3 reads TGCGCCAGCAGCGTTAGGGGCACCGACAATGAGCAGTTCTTC. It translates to CASSVRGTDNEQFF.

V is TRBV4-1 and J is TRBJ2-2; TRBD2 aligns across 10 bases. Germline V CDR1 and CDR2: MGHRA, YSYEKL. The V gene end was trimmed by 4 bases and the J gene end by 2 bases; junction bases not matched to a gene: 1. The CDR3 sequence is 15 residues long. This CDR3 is CASSLAGGNTGELFF. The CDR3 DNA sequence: TGCGCCAGCAGCCTAGCGGGGGGAAACACCGGGGAGCTGTTTTTT.

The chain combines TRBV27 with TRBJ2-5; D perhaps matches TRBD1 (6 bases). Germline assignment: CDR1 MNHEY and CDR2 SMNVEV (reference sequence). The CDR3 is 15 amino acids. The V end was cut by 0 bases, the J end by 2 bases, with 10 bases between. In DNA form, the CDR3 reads TGTGCCAGCAGTTTATCCGGGACATTTCAAGAGACCCAGTACTTC. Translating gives CASSLSGTFQETQYF.